Below are 23 T cell receptor beta chains sequenced from a single sample in a study of T cell changes during pregnancy in multiple sclerosis (dated by TCRdb to 2018 to 2020). Library creation used the immunoSEQ multiplex PCR assay. In TCRdb, the immuneACCESS table is reduced to in-frame sequences with V and J assigned. These tables do not hold every clone; where another copy was compared, an unresolved V gene accounts for under half, and the others remain unexplained. The sample table shows about 100,000 clones, and more than 85% are seen once. Of the sample, roughly 3% is held by the ten largest clones. The material was peripheral blood, obtained in the second trimester of pregnancy. The receptors were sampled from a female donor with multiple sclerosis, enrolled in a pregnancy study.

The chain employs TRBV5-6 and TRBJ2-7; 10 bases line up with TRBD1. The junction had 10 bases not matched to a gene; V was cut back by 4 bases and J by 3 bases. This CDR3 has 16 residues. Germline CDR1 and CDR2: SGHDT and YYEEEE. CDR3 bases: TGTGCCAGCAGCAGTGCAACCGGGACAGGGGTCTACGAGCAGTACTTC. Its protein is CASSSATGTGVYEQYF.

DNA of the CDR3: TGTGCCAGCAGTTTAGGAGTATCCCTCCTGAAGCAGTTCTTC. It specifies CASSLGVSLLKQFF. The chain carries TRBV28 and TRBJ2-1; the D is unclear. The CDR3 covers 14 residues. CDR1 is MDHEN, CDR2 SYDVKM, per germline. Between the trimmed V and J ends, which lost 2 bases and 11 bases, there was a span of 16 bases.

The J gene is TRBJ2-3, the V gene TRBV5-1; 13 positions match TRBD2. The CDR3 loop spans 17 amino acids. V shed 4 bases, J shed 3 bases, and the junction held 8 bases outside the gene matches. Per the germline V gene, CDR1 is SGHRS and CDR2 is YFSETQ. CDR3 residues: CASSPGLAGAPTDTQYF. The CDR3 DNA reads as TGCGCCAGCAGCCCCGGACTAGCGGGAGCGCCAACAGATACGCAGTATTTT.

The rearrangement joins TRBV7-3 to TRBJ2-1; D might be TRBD2 (6 bases). CDR3 length: 13 residues. The ends were cut back, 0 bases at V and 14 bases at J, with 14 bases in the middle. Germline values: CDR1 SGHTA, CDR2 FQGTGA. The CDR3 bases are TGTGCCAGCAGCTTAACTGTGGGGCTAGCGAAGTTCTTC. It encodes CASSLTVGLAKFF.

A single count supports this clone. CDR3 bases: TGTGCCAGCAGTGTCGGGGGCTCCTACAATGAGCAGTTCTTC. Translation: CASSVGGSYNEQFF. V and J are TRBV2 and TRBJ2-1; D is perhaps TRBD2 (6 bases). The CDR3 loop spans 14 amino acids. Germline assignment: CDR1 SNHLY and CDR2 FYNNEI. Between the trimmed V and J ends, which lost 4 bases and 0 bases, there was a span of 7 bases.

J is TRBJ2-2 and V is TRBV5-1; 10 positions match TRBD2. Germline V CDR1 and CDR2: SGHRS, YFSETQ. Trimming removed 1 base from V and 5 bases from J; junction bases left unmatched: 5. The CDR3 has 16 amino acids. The CDR3 region has the DNA TGCGCCAGCAGCTTGTTAGCGGGAGGAACAACCGGGGAGCTGTTTTTT. Translating it yields CASSLLAGGTTGELFF.

This chain links TRBV6-5 with TRBJ1-2; TRBD1 matches at 10 bases. Germline-derived CDR1 and CDR2 are MNHEY and SVGAGI. The CDR3 totals 15 residues. J was trimmed by 5 bases and V by 7 bases; bases with no gene match: 10. The CDR3: CASIAGTGVGYGYTF. CDR3 nucleotide sequence: TGTGCCAGCATAGCCGGGACAGGGGTTGGGTATGGCTACACCTTC.

CDR3 DNA: TGTGCCAGCAGCCAAGACAGGCCAGATACGCAGTATTTT. Its protein product is CASSQDRPDTQYF. This chain connects TRBV5-6 to TRBJ2-3, with D possibly being TRBD1 (6 bases). From germline, CDR1 is SGHDT and CDR2 YYEEEE. The CDR3 sequence is 13 residues long. Trimming removed 4 bases at V and 4 bases at J, with 10 bases between.

V is TRBV29-1 and J is TRBJ2-5; D is unresolved. V was cut by 6 bases and J by 5 bases, with 13 bases left in between. CDR1 is SQVTM, CDR2 ANQGSEA, per germline. This CDR3 has 12 residues. CDR3 nucleotides: TGCAGCGTCGTAAGTGTCGCGGAGACCCAGTACTTC. It translates to CSVVSVAETQYF.

The chain combines TRBV4-1 with TRBJ2-1, with TRBD2 identical over 8 bases. The junction had 4 bases not matched to a gene; V was cut back by 0 bases and J by 3 bases. The germline gives CDR1 MGHRA, CDR2 YSYEKL. The CDR3 has 16 amino acids. The CDR3 loop is CASSQELAEDYNEQFF. Written as DNA, the CDR3 is TGCGCCAGCAGCCAAGAACTAGCGGAAGACTACAATGAGCAGTTCTTC.

The chain couples TRBV30 to TRBJ2-7, with TRBD1 matching 10 bases. Germline V lookup: CDR1 GTSNPN, CDR2 SVGIG (reference sequence). After removal of 5 bases from V and 4 bases from J, the junction contained 8 bases not matched to a gene. The CDR3 spans 14 residues. Here the CDR3 reads CAWRTGGDSYEQYF. The CDR3 DNA sequence: TGTGCCTGGCGGACAGGGGGAGATTCGTACGAGCAGTACTTC.

This clone was seen only once. This rearrangement joins TRBV4-1 to TRBJ1-6; 8 nucleotides line up with TRBD1. The CDR3 runs to 17 residues. The V segment lost 4 bases and the J segment 10 bases; nucleotides outside the gene matches: 15. Germline values: CDR1 MGHRA, CDR2 YSYEKL. Here the CDR3 reads CASSPPPRGQGGSPLHF. As DNA, the CDR3 is TGCGCCAGCAGCCCTCCCCCGCGAGGACAGGGAGGCTCACCCCTCCACTTT.

This clone was seen a single time. The chain combines TRBV7-6 with TRBJ1-2; 11 bases line up with TRBD1. This CDR3 contains 17 residues. With V trimmed by 2 bases and J by 4 bases, 9 bases remained unmatched. CDR1 is SGHVS, CDR2 FNYEAQ, per germline. The DNA of the CDR3 is TGTGCCAGCAGCTTACGAGGTTGGGACAGGGGGACCTATGGCTACACCTTC. Translating gives CASSLRGWDRGTYGYTF.

The rearrangement uses TRBV5-1 and TRBJ2-7; D may be TRBD1 (6 bases). V was pared by 4 bases and J by 0 bases, with 8 bases between. The CDR3 has 13 amino acids. Germline V CDR1 and CDR2: SGHRS, YFSETQ. Here the CDR3 DNA reads TGCGCCAGCAGCCGGGACAACTCCTACGAGCAGTACTTC. Translated, it gives CASSRDNSYEQYF. Full variable domain (missing parts from reference TRBV5-1 and TRBJ2-7): KAGVTQTPRYLIKTRGQQVTLSCSPISGHRSVSWYQQTPGQGLQFLFEYFSETQRNKGNFPGRFSGRQFSNSRSEMNVSTLELGDSALYLCASSRDNSYEQYFGPGTRLTVT.

The chain couples TRBV12-2 to TRBJ1-5. TRBV12-2 represents a pseudogene. CDR3 length: 20 amino acids. DNA of the CDR3: TGTGCAAGTCGCTTATCCCGGAGGGCAGGCGCCTCTTATAGCAATCAGCCCCAGCATTTT. Translation: CASRLSRRAGASYSNQPQHF.

The chain uses TRBV2 and TRBJ2-5; D ambiguous. The CDR3 contains 12 residues. Germline V gene data show CDR1 as SNHLY and CDR2 as FYNNEI. Trimming removed 4 bases at V and 2 bases at J, with 5 bases between. CDR3 sequence: CASSGGQETQYF. DNA of the CDR3: TGTGCCAGCAGTGGCGGTCAAGAGACCCAGTACTTC. Full variable domain (remainder filled in from reference TRBV2 and TRBJ2-5): EPEVTQTPSHQVTQMGQEVILRCVPISNHLYFYWYRQILGQKVEFLVSFYNNEISEKSEIFDDQFSVERPDGSNFTLKIRSTKLEDSAMYFCASSGGQETQYFGPGTRLLVL.

The rearrangement joins TRBV7-6 to TRBJ2-7, with 8 bases fitting TRBD1. Looked up from germline, CDR1 is SGHVS and CDR2 is FNYEAQ. CDR3 length: 15 amino acids. The V gene end was trimmed by 4 bases and the J gene end by 3 bases; junction bases not matched to a gene: 8. The CDR3 reads CASSSRRDRSYEQYF. CDR3 sequence (DNA): TGTGCCAGCAGCTCGCGCAGGGACAGGAGCTACGAGCAGTACTTC. Looking up the rest from reference TRBV7-6 and TRBJ2-7 gives the full variable domain: GAGVSQSPRYKVTKRGQDVALRCDPISGHVSLYWYRQALGQGPEFLTYFNYEAQQDKSGLPNDRFSAERPEGSISTLTIQRTEQRDSAMYRCASSSRRDRSYEQYFGPGTRLTVT.

V and J are TRBV7-8 and TRBJ2-1; tentatively, D is TRBD2 (6 bases). The CDR3 runs 18 residues. Trimming shortened V by 3 bases and J by 4 bases, and 22 bases separated the two germline ends. CDR1 is SGHVS, CDR2 FQNEAQ, per germline. The CDR3 is CASSFYQRGGVAYNEQFF. CDR3 in DNA: TGTGCCAGCAGCTTCTACCAGCGAGGCGGGGTCGCTTACAATGAGCAGTTCTTC.

The chain carries TRBV4-2 and TRBJ2-1; 11 bases are shared with TRBD2. V shed 0 bases, J shed 5 bases, and the junction held 6 bases outside the gene matches. CDR1 LGHNA and CDR2 YNFKEQ come from the germline V gene. The CDR3 runs to 17 residues. CDR3 sequence: CASSQDRGLAANNEQFF. The CDR3, as DNA: TGTGCCAGCAGCCAAGATCGGGGACTAGCGGCCAACAATGAGCAGTTCTTC.

The chain carries TRBV19 and TRBJ2-3; TRBD1 aligns across 8 bases. J lost 2 bases, V lost 5 bases, and 12 bases had no gene match. Germline CDR1 reads LNHDA; CDR2 reads SQIVND (reference sequence). CDR3 length equals 17 residues. The CDR3 nucleotides read TGTGCCAGTAGTCCAAAGACAGGGGCCGATTTCACAGATACGCAGTATTTT. This codes for CASSPKTGADFTDTQYF.

This chain uses TRBV28 with TRBJ1-2; 7 bases line up with TRBD1. The CDR3 contains 17 residues. V lost 2 bases to trimming and J lost 8 bases; unmatched junction nucleotides: 17. Germline-derived CDR1 and CDR2 are MDHEN and SYDVKM. The chain's CDR3 is CASSLRVGGQTTWGYTF. CDR3 coding DNA: TGTGCCAGCAGTTTAAGAGTAGGGGGACAGACCACTTGGGGCTACACCTTC.

V is TRBV27 and J is TRBJ1-1; a possible D gene is TRBD1 (5 bases). Trimming removed 6 bases from V and 4 bases from J, with 12 bases in between. Per germline, CDR1 MNHEY and CDR2 SMNVEV (reference sequence). The CDR3 has 13 residues. CDR3 protein: CASRVGGSTEAFF. CDR3 in DNA: TGTGCCAGCAGGGTGGGGGGAAGCACTGAAGCTTTCTTT.

The chain has TRBV11-2 and TRBJ2-7; D uncertain. Germline V gives CDR1 SGHAT, CDR2 FQNNGV. Deletions cut 2 bases from V and 7 bases from J, with 12 bases between. This CDR3 has 13 residues. The DNA of the CDR3 is TGTGCCAGCAGCTTACAGATTCCTCGTGAGCAGTACTTC. This gives the protein CASSLQIPREQYF.